This T cell receptor (beta chain) was sequenced for a study of Ad26.COV2.S vaccination and SARS-CoV-2 variants. For the study at large: Participant was drawn from the COV1001 Ad26.COV2.S trial arm. Findings of the study overall: Total T cell responses, in the TCR breadth and depth analyses, may have been underestimated.

About this clone: Antigen specificity is unknown.

The treatment denotes: 15 to 20 received Ad26.COV2.S at low or high dose, single or two shots; a few received placebo; per-sample allocation not given. Material that was analyzed had been drawn on day 63 after the first vaccine or placebo injection. Trimming pared 0 bases from V and 4 bases from J, leaving 13 bases between. Looked up from germline, CDR1 is LGHNA and CDR2 is YNFKEQ. The CDR3 has 16 amino acids. Some clones are missing from TCRdb's copy, which holds only in-frame ones; the method was immunoSEQ multiplex PCR. The sample holds roughly 700,000 clones; about 90% are singletons and the top ten take approximately 1.5%.

This chain connects TRBV4-2 to TRBJ1-5; D is possibly TRBD1 (5 bases). The TCR originated in a person between 18 and 60 years old who received the Ad26.COV2.S COVID-19 vaccine or a placebo. The material sequenced was peripheral blood, taken in a trial of Ad26.COV2.S vaccine versus placebo. The CDR3 nucleotides read TGTGCCAGCAGCCAAGATGGCCGGGGGGGTAATCAGCCCCAGCATTTT. This codes for CASSQDGRGGNQPQHF.